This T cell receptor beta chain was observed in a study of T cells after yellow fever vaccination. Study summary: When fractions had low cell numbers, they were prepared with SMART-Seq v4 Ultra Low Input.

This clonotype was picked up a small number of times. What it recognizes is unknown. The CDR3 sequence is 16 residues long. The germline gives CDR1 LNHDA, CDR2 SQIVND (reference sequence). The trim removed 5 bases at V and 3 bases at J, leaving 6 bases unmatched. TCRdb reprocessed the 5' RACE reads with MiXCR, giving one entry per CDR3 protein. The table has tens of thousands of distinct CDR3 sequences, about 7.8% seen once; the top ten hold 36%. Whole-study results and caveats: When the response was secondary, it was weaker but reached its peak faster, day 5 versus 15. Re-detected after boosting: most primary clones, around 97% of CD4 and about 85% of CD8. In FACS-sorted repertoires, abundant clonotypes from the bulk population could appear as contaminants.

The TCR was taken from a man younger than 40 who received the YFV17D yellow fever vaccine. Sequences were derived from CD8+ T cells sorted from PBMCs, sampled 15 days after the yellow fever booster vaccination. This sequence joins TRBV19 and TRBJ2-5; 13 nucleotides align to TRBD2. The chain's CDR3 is CASSEGLAGVKETQYF. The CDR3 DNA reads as TGTGCCAGTAGTGAAGGACTAGCGGGAGTTAAAGAGACCCAGTACTTC.